The 25 T cell receptor beta chains reported below all come from one sample, sequenced in a study of OX40 agonist ivuxolimab in advanced cancers. Measured with immunoSEQ multiplex PCR; TCRdb has only the in-frame clones, and not every one. The top ten hold approximately 8% of the sample, which has approximately 69,000 clones, roughly 80% seen once. Source: CD4+ or CD8+ T cells sorted from blood, taken in a trial of the OX40 agonist ivuxolimab. The receptor set was obtained from an adult with an advanced solid tumor such as melanoma, head and neck, liver or kidney cancer.

The CDR3 sequence is CASSATSGLAKNIQYF. The DNA for the CDR3 is TGTGCCAGCAGCGCCACTAGCGGGCTAGCCAAAAACATTCAGTACTTC. The chain recombines TRBV7-9 with TRBJ2-4, with 9 bases lining up with TRBD2. Germline V gene sequence: CDR1 SEHNR, CDR2 FQNEAQ (reference sequence). V dropped 5 bases and J dropped 0; count of bases not matched to a gene: 5. The CDR3 runs 16 residues.

The rearrangement links TRBV5-1 to TRBJ2-3; tentative D call: TRBD1 (5 bases). Germline V gene lookup returns CDR1 SGHRS and CDR2 YFSETQ. V was trimmed by 0 bases and J by 4 bases, leaving 9 bases between them. The CDR3 is 14 residues long. CDR3 sequence: CASSLDQGSDTQYF. In nucleotides, the CDR3 is TGCGCCAGCAGCTTGGATCAGGGATCAGATACGCAGTATTTT.

The chain employs TRBV15 and TRBJ1-3, with a tentative D call TRBD1 (5 bases). V gave up 5 bases and J gave up 2 bases, with 13 bases separating them. Germline V gene lookup returns CDR1 LNHNV and CDR2 YYDKDF (reference sequence). This CDR3 is built from 15 residues. CDR3 bases: TGTGCCACCAGCGAGGAATGGGGGACTGGAAACACCATATATTTT. This translates into CATSEEWGTGNTIYF.

The rearrangement uses TRBV18 and TRBJ2-7; 7 bases are shared with TRBD1. The CDR3 is 16 amino acids. The germline gives CDR1 KGHSH, CDR2 LQKENI. V dropped 3 bases and J dropped 2; count of bases not matched to a gene: 10. For the CDR3, the DNA is TGTGCCAGCTCACCTTGGGACAGCCAATTAACCTACGAGCAGTACTTC. This sequence encodes CASSPWDSQLTYEQYF.

J is TRBJ1-5 and V is TRBV7-9; D not certain. The CDR3 is 13 residues long. Trimming cost V 0 bases and J 5 bases, with 5 bases left between them. The V gene's germline CDR1 is SEHNR and CDR2 FQNEAQ (reference sequence). The CDR3 spells CASSLAGYQPQHF. The CDR3 nucleotides are TGTGCCAGCAGCTTAGCGGGGTATCAGCCCCAGCATTTT.

The chain joins TRBV4-3 to TRBJ2-5, with 9 nucleotides matching TRBD2. The junction had 16 bases not matched to a gene; V was cut back by 6 bases and J by 5 bases. The germline gives CDR1 LGHNA, CDR2 YSLEER. The CDR3 extends over 17 amino acids. The chain's CDR3 is CASSQRLAGGPEETQYF. The CDR3 DNA is TGCGCCAGCAGTCAAAGGTTGGCGGGAGGGCCCGAGGAGACCCAGTACTTC.

The chain recombines TRBV5-1 with TRBJ1-1; maybe TRBD1 (6 bases). From germline, CDR1 is SGHRS and CDR2 YFSETQ. V lost 4 bases, J lost 3 bases, and 16 bases lay in between. This CDR3 has 15 residues. The DNA for the CDR3 is TGCGCCAGCAGCATGGCCGGGACACCGGACACTGAAGCTTTCTTT. It yields the protein CASSMAGTPDTEAFF.

This clone was counted only a few times. The gene calls are TRBV7-2 and TRBJ1-1, with D hard to call. The CDR3 loop spans 17 amino acids. The germline V gene has CDR1 SGHTA and CDR2 FQGNSA. The V and J ends lost 0 bases and 0 bases respectively, with 14 bases between them. CDR3 region: CASSLAILGNMNTEAFF. DNA of the CDR3: TGTGCCAGCAGCTTAGCGATCCTCGGGAACATGAACACTGAAGCTTTCTTT.

The genes are TRBV6-5 and TRBJ2-1, with D possibly TRBD2 on 7 matching bases. There are 14 residues in the CDR3. Trimming left V 6 bases short and J 7 bases short, with 16 bases between. Germline-derived CDR1 and CDR2 are MNHEY and SVGAGI. The CDR3, as DNA: TGTGCCAGCAGGGTAGCGGAGGGGGGGAATGAGCAGTTCTTC. Its translation is CASRVAEGGNEQFF.

The rearrangement joins TRBV7-2 to TRBJ2-7, with unresolved D. The V gene lost 0 bases and the J gene lost 3 bases, with 9 bases spanning the gap. CDR1 is SGHTA and CDR2 is FQGNSA in the germline V gene. There are 14 residues in the CDR3. In DNA, the CDR3 is TGTGCCAGCAGCTTAGCTCGTAAAGTCTACGAGCAGTACTTC. It translates to CASSLARKVYEQYF.

V gene TRBV5-1 combines with J gene TRBJ2-2, with a possible D match to TRBD2 (6 bases). Between the trimmed V and J ends, which lost 0 bases and 5 bases, there was a span of 20 bases. Per germline, CDR1 SGHRS and CDR2 YFSETQ. The CDR3 loop spans 18 amino acids. CDR3 sequence: CASSLGGSGWSRTGELFF. Here the CDR3 DNA reads TGCGCCAGCAGCTTGGGGGGTAGCGGTTGGTCTCGGACCGGGGAGCTGTTTTTT.

In this sample, this clone turned up once. This chain joins TRBV4-3 and TRBJ2-5, with D possibly TRBD1 on 6 matching bases. V shed 0 bases and J shed 9 bases, with 14 bases lying between them. The CDR3 consists of 14 residues. From germline, CDR1 is LGHNA and CDR2 YSLEER. CDR3 coding DNA: TGCGCCAGCAGCCAAGATGTAGGCGAGGGGGCCCAGTACTTC. Its protein is CASSQDVGEGAQYF.

This chain connects TRBV4-3 to TRBJ2-3, with 11 bases that match TRBD1. CDR1 is LGHNA and CDR2 is YSLEER in the germline V gene. The CDR3 covers 16 residues. V shed 4 bases and J 4 bases; nucleotides not matched to a gene: 7. In DNA, the CDR3 is TGCGCCAGCAGCCCAGTAGGACAGGGGGCCGCAGATACGCAGTATTTT. It yields the protein CASSPVGQGAADTQYF.

V gene TRBV7-6 combines with J gene TRBJ1-1, with no clear D. Germline V CDR1 and CDR2: SGHVS, FNYEAQ. Trimming cost V 2 bases and J 1 base, with 5 bases left between them. This CDR3 region has 13 residues. The CDR3 spells CASSLSGNTEAFF. DNA for the CDR3: TGTGCCAGCAGCTTATCAGGGAACACTGAAGCTTTCTTT.

This chain joins TRBV9 and TRBJ2-7, with D tentatively TRBD1 (6 bases). CDR1 and CDR2 (germline): SGDLS, YYNGEE. The CDR3 runs to 14 residues. The germline V and J ends were trimmed by 0 bases and 1 base, with 8 bases remaining between them. CDR3 sequence: CASSVAGESYEQYF. CDR3 nucleotides: TGTGCCAGCAGCGTAGCAGGGGAGTCCTACGAGCAGTACTTC.

This clone was seen a single time. V and J are TRBV5-4 and TRBJ1-2; 10 bases match TRBD1. V dropped 9 bases and J dropped 5; count of bases not matched to a gene: 7. The CDR3 totals 13 residues. Germline V CDR1 and CDR2: SGHNT, YYREEE (reference sequence). The CDR3: CANSDRGIYGYTF. CDR3 coding DNA: TGTGCCAACTCGGACAGGGGGATTTATGGCTACACCTTC. The full variable domain, completed using reference TRBV5-4 and TRBJ1-2, is ETGVTQSPTHLIKTRGQQVTLRCSSQSGHNTVSWYQQALGQGPQFIFQYYREEENGRGNFPPRFSGLQFPNYSSELNVNALELDDSALYLCANSDRGIYGYTFGSGTRLTVV.

This clone was found a few times. The chain is built from TRBV7-2 and TRBJ2-1; 7 bases are shared with TRBD1. The germline V gene has CDR1 SGHTA and CDR2 FQGNSA. This CDR3 is 15 amino acids long. V lost 5 bases to trimming and J lost 4 bases; unmatched junction nucleotides: 8. CDR3 DNA: TGTGCCAGCAGCATCCGGGACAGCCCTTACAATGAGCAGTTCTTC. Translating gives CASSIRDSPYNEQFF.

The chain joins TRBV6-6 to TRBJ2-2; TRBD2 is a possible D gene (7 bases). V lost 7 bases to trimming and J lost 3 bases, with 15 bases between them. Germline V lookup: CDR1 MNHNY, CDR2 SVGAGI (reference sequence). The CDR3 runs to 15 residues. The CDR3 nucleotides are TGTGCCAGCACCGAGGGGGGGCGTGACACCGGGGAGCTGTTTTTT. Translation gives CASTEGGRDTGELFF.

The chain combines TRBV19 with TRBJ1-1; D not resolved. There are 14 residues in the CDR3. Germline V gene data show CDR1 as LNHDA and CDR2 as SQIVND (reference sequence). Trimming took off 4 bases at V and 11 bases at J, with 20 bases between the two ends. This chain's CDR3 is CASSTSPRTTGAFF. The CDR3, as DNA: TGTGCCAGTAGTACCTCACCTCGGACCACCGGGGCTTTCTTT.

In its sample, this clone was seen once. The genes are TRBV6-6 and TRBJ2-7; the D call may be TRBD1 or TRBD2 (7 bases each). The CDR3 sequence is 13 residues long. With 7 bases removed from V and 3 bases from J, the gap between germline ends came to 13 bases. Germline CDR1 reads MNHNY; CDR2 reads SVGAGI (reference sequence). The CDR3 DNA reads TGTGCCAGCACGGTCAGGGGGGGCTACGAGCAGTACTTC. This gives the protein CASTVRGGYEQYF.

The chain combines TRBV7-3 with TRBJ1-1, with D maybe TRBD1 (5 bases). The V and J ends lost 2 bases and 1 base respectively, with 8 bases between them. Germline V gene data show CDR1 as SGHTA and CDR2 as FQGTGA. This CDR3 region has 14 residues. CDR3 protein: CASSLYQGNTEAFF. Here the CDR3 DNA reads TGTGCCAGCAGCTTATATCAGGGGAACACTGAAGCTTTCTTT.

This rearrangement joins TRBV9 to TRBJ2-3, with 7 nucleotides matching TRBD2. This CDR3 comprises 15 residues. Germline CDR1 reads SGDLS; CDR2 reads YYNGEE. V lost 1 base, J lost 5 bases, and 7 bases stayed unmatched. The CDR3, as DNA: TGTGCCAGCAGCGTATGGCGGGAGAGTAAAGATACGCAGTATTTT. As protein: CASSVWRESKDTQYF.

The rearrangement uses TRBV27 and TRBJ1-2, with D maybe TRBD1 (6 bases). The CDR3 has 15 amino acids. V gave up 6 bases and J gave up 0 bases, with 14 bases separating them. Per germline, CDR1 MNHEY and CDR2 SMNVEV (reference sequence). Here the CDR3 reads CASSRSGTTNYGYTF. In nucleotides, the CDR3 is TGTGCCAGCAGCCGATCCGGGACAACTAACTATGGCTACACCTTC.

The rearrangement joins TRBV7-2 to TRBJ2-5, with TRBD1 matching 10 bases. The CDR3 consists of 19 residues. CDR1 is SGHTA and CDR2 is FQGNSA in the germline V gene. With V trimmed by 1 base and J by 0 bases, 11 bases remained unmatched. CDR3 amino acids: CASSLVSGQGVSHQETQYF. CDR3 DNA sequence: TGTGCCAGCAGCTTAGTTTCCGGACAGGGGGTTAGTCACCAAGAGACCCAGTACTTC.

The rearrangement joins TRBV11-3 to TRBJ1-2; D is unresolved. The CDR3 totals 16 residues. V shed 0 bases and J shed 2 bases, with 13 bases lying between them. The germline V gene has CDR1 SGHNT and CDR2 YENEEA. The CDR3 nucleotides are TGTGCCAGCAGCTTAGATTCGGGGAGAGACAACTATGGCTACACCTTC. Translation: CASSLDSGRDNYGYTF.